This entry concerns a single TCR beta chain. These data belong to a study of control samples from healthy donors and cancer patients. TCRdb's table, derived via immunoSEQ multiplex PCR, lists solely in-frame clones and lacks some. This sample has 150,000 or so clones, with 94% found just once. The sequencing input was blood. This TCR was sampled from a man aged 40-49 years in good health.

Here the CDR3 reads CASSLAGLKADTQYF. The CDR3 region has the DNA TGCGCCAGCAGCTTGGCCGGATTGAAGGCAGATACGCAGTATTTT. The V gene is TRBV5-1, the J gene TRBJ2-3; D remains unclear. This CDR3 has 15 amino acids. Germline CDR1 reads SGHRS; CDR2 reads YFSETQ. Trimming stripped 0 bases from V and 4 bases from J, with 12 bases between.